This section outlines one T cell receptor beta chain sequence together with its context. Its cognate antigen is unknown. TCRdb recomputed calls from the multiplex PCR reads with MiXCR, one row per CDR3 protein. The data contain 200,000 to 250,000 distinct CDR3 sequences, approximately 29% of them singletons. This CDR3 contains 16 residues. The V segment lost 8 bases and the J segment 6 bases; nucleotides outside the gene matches: 13. Germline V gene data show CDR1 as SNHLY and CDR2 as FYNNEI. The data were taken from a study of breast tumors, draining lymph nodes, adjacent tissues. General study points: The data were judged consistent with most tumor T cells coming from lymph node and expanding in tumor.

Axillary draining lymph nodes of breast cancer patients supplied the node samples. The receptor was derived from a female donor with breast cancer. Some clones in this sample may be carry-over from other donors' samples. V usage is TRBV2 and J usage is TRBJ1-6; 7 bases fit TRBD1. The sample was axillary lymph node tissue. In nucleotides, the CDR3 is TGTGCCAGCCGACAGAAGGGGGCCGTCGTTAATTCACCCCTCCACTTT. It specifies CASRQKGAVVNSPLHF.